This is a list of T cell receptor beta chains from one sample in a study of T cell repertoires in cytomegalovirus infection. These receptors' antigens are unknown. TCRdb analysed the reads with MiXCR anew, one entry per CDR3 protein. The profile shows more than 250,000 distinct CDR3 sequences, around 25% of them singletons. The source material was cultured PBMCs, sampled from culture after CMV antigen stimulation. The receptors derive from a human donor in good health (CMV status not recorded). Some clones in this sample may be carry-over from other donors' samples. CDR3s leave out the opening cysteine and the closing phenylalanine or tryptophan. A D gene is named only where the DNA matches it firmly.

CDR3aa: SARDLQYNRYGYT
d_gene: .
v_gene: TRBV20-1
j_gene: TRBJ1-2

CDR3aa: ASQGVGGNTIY
d_gene: .
v_gene: TRBV7-8
j_gene: TRBJ1-3

CDR3aa: ASSPYLVAGYT
d_gene: .
v_gene: TRBV6-1
j_gene: TRBJ1-2

CDR3aa: ASSLVGGDRIGEQF
d_gene: .
v_gene: TRBV7-2
j_gene: TRBJ2-1

CDR3aa: ASSSIGLLGETQY
d_gene: .
v_gene: TRBV7-9
j_gene: TRBJ2-5

CDR3aa: SEGRDTEAF
d_gene: .
v_gene: TRBV29-1
j_gene: TRBJ1-1

CDR3aa: ASSPTQGGSSYNEQF
d_gene: .
v_gene: TRBV7-6
j_gene: TRBJ2-1

CDR3aa: ASSSGGRQPQH
d_gene: .
v_gene: TRBV12-3/TRBV12-4
j_gene: TRBJ1-5

CDR3aa: ASSPGGPSYEQY
d_gene: .
v_gene: TRBV28
j_gene: TRBJ2-7

CDR3aa: SVEPRGSGNTIY
d_gene: .
v_gene: TRBV29-1
j_gene: TRBJ1-3